The 25 T cell receptor beta chains below all came from one sample that was sequenced in a study of cytomegalovirus exposure and HLA in healthy donors. Only in-frame clones appear in the TCRdb table, and some are missing; sequencing was by immunoSEQ multiplex PCR. In the table there are roughly 130,000 clones, more than 70% of which are singletons. The sequencing sample was made of PBMCs. All receptors come from a man under 40 in good health and CMV-seronegative.

This chain connects TRBV5-1 to TRBJ2-3, with 12 bases fitting TRBD2. The V and J ends lost 0 bases and 4 bases, in that order; junction bases with no gene match: 3. From germline, CDR1 is SGHRS and CDR2 YFSETQ. The CDR3 has 16 residues. The CDR3 DNA follows: TGCGCCAGCAGCTTGGGACTAGCGGGAGATTCAGATACGCAGTATTTT. Translated, it gives CASSLGLAGDSDTQYF.

This clone was counted once. In DNA, the CDR3 is TGCGCCAGCAGCTCACAGGCACAGGGGGCCGGGCAGTACTTC. Translation gives CASSSQAQGAGQYF. This chain links TRBV5-1 with TRBJ2-7, with TRBD1 matching 9 bases. Germline V gene sequence: CDR1 SGHRS, CDR2 YFSETQ. This CDR3 is 14 amino acids long. Trimming at V came to 3 bases and at J to 9 bases, leaving 10 bases not matched to a gene.

This sequence joins TRBV18 and TRBJ2-7; D gene ambiguous. CDR3 length: 15 residues. The germline V gene encodes CDR1 KGHSH and CDR2 LQKENI. With 0 bases removed from V and 7 bases from J, the gap between germline ends came to 16 bases. The CDR3 DNA reads TGTGCCAGCTCACCACCGGGTTTCGGGTTTTGGGAGCAGTACTTC. This codes for CASSPPGFGFWEQYF.

This clone was observed a handful of times. The J gene is TRBJ1-2, the V gene TRBV6-5; D remains unclear. The CDR3 runs 16 residues. Trimming took 0 bases from V and 1 from J, leaving 12 bases between them. Germline V gene data show CDR1 as MNHEY and CDR2 as SVGAGI. Here the CDR3 reads CASSYSRGRHNYGYTF. The DNA of the CDR3 is TGTGCCAGCAGTTACTCGAGAGGGAGGCATAACTATGGCTACACCTTC.

CDR3 residues: CASISRGEAFF. The CDR3, as DNA: TGTGCCAGCATATCCAGAGGGGAAGCTTTCTTT. The chain recombines TRBV2 with TRBJ1-1; D unresolved. The CDR3 sequence is 11 residues long. V was pared by 7 bases and J by 8 bases, with 11 bases between. CDR1 and CDR2 (germline): SNHLY, FYNNEI.

The chain uses TRBV20-1 and TRBJ2-1; the D is unclear. This CDR3 contains 11 residues. V was clipped by 6 bases and J by 10 bases, with 13 bases between them. CDR1 DFQATT and CDR2 SNEGSKA come from the germline V gene (reference sequence). The CDR3 region is CSALRNPEQFF. The CDR3 region has the DNA TGCAGTGCGCTACGTAATCCGGAGCAGTTCTTC.

The chain employs TRBV30 and TRBJ1-5, with D possibly matching TRBD1 (5 bases). From germline, CDR1 is GTSNPN and CDR2 SVGIG (reference sequence). Trimming removed 5 bases at V and 7 bases at J, with 12 bases between. The CDR3 length is 12 residues. CDR3 amino acids: CAWSTGVQPQHF. The CDR3 DNA reads as TGTGCCTGGTCTACAGGAGTCCAGCCCCAGCATTTT.

This chain links TRBV7-3 with TRBJ2-2; TRBD1 agrees at 7 bases. CDR1 and CDR2 (germline): SGHTA, FQGTGA. This CDR3 contains 15 residues. J lost 7 bases, V lost 2 bases, and 7 bases had no gene match. For the CDR3, the DNA is TGTGCCAGCAGCTTAGTAGGGGGCCAGGGCGGGGAGCTGTTTTTT. This gives the protein CASSLVGGQGGELFF.

J is TRBJ2-5 and V is TRBV7-2; maybe TRBD2 (6 bases). CDR1 is SGHTA and CDR2 is FQGNSA in the germline V gene. V lost 3 bases to trimming and J lost 5 bases, with 10 bases between them. The CDR3 has 13 residues. CDR3 bases: TGTGCCAGCAGCTTCGGGGGTCGGGAGACCCAGTACTTC. Protein product: CASSFGGRETQYF.

This clone was counted between two and nine times. The chain joins TRBV9 to TRBJ1-5; D call uncertain. V dropped 0 bases and J dropped 6 bases, with 7 bases sitting between them. Germline V gene sequence: CDR1 SGDLS, CDR2 YYNGEE. CDR3 length: 13 amino acids. In DNA, the CDR3 is TGTGCCAGCAGCGTAGGAGTTGCTCAGCCCCAGCATTTT. This gives the protein CASSVGVAQPQHF.

This chain connects TRBV5-1 to TRBJ2-2, with D possibly TRBD1 on 5 matching bases. This CDR3 contains 14 residues. From germline, CDR1 is SGHRS and CDR2 YFSETQ. V was shortened by 7 bases and J by 1 base, with 11 bases between the two germline ends. CDR3 loop: CASHPGRNTGELFF. The CDR3 DNA sequence: TGCGCCAGCCATCCAGGGCGGAACACCGGGGAGCTGTTTTTT. The variable domain in full, with the rest retrieved from reference TRBV5-1 and TRBJ2-2, is KAGVTQTPRYLIKTRGQQVTLSCSPISGHRSVSWYQQTPGQGLQFLFEYFSETQRNKGNFPGRFSGRQFSNSRSEMNVSTLELGDSALYLCASHPGRNTGELFFGEGSRLTVL.

The genes are TRBV4-1 and TRBJ1-5, with D perhaps TRBD1 (5 bases). V shed 3 bases and J shed 2 bases, with 8 bases lying between them. CDR3 length equals 14 residues. Germline lookup yields CDR1 MGHRA and CDR2 YSYEKL. The CDR3 DNA reads as TGCGCCAGCAGCCAGATACAGGGCAATCAGCCCCAGCATTTT. This translates into CASSQIQGNQPQHF.

The V and J genes are TRBV14 and TRBJ1-2, with D tentatively TRBD1 (5 bases). The V end was cut by 0 bases, the J end by 8 bases, with 16 bases between. Per germline, CDR1 SGHDN and CDR2 FVKESK. The CDR3 runs to 15 residues. The CDR3 loop reads CASSQDLGSGHGYTF. The CDR3 bases are TGTGCCAGCAGCCAAGATCTAGGGTCAGGGCACGGCTACACCTTC.

This clone occurred once. V is TRBV9 and J is TRBJ2-1, with TRBD2 matching over 8 bases. The junction had 4 bases not matched to a gene; V was cut back by 0 bases and J by 5 bases. The germline CDR1 and CDR2 sequences are SGDLS and YYNGEE. The CDR3 extends over 15 amino acids. The CDR3 bases are TGTGCCAGCAGCGTAGACGGGAGGGCGAACAATGAGCAGTTCTTC. This codes for CASSVDGRANNEQFF.

The chain is built from TRBV6-4 and TRBJ2-5; the D is unclear. Germline V gene lookup returns CDR1 MRHNA and CDR2 SNTAGT. Trimming left V 0 bases short and J 4 bases short, with 6 bases between. The CDR3 sequence is 13 residues long. The CDR3 DNA reads TGTGCCAGCAGTGACTCTGTCGGAGAGACCCAGTACTTC. Its translation is CASSDSVGETQYF.

As DNA, the CDR3 is TGTGCCAGCAGCTTCTTGGTCGGGACTAGCACCGGGGAGCTGTTTTTT. This translates into CASSFLVGTSTGELFF. The chain recombines TRBV7-9 with TRBJ2-2; 8 bases line up with TRBD2. Germline V gene lookup returns CDR1 SEHNR and CDR2 FQNEAQ (reference sequence). The CDR3 has 16 amino acids. V trimming: 3 bases; J trimming: 4 bases; junction bases outside the gene matches: 7.

V and J are TRBV10-2 and TRBJ2-7; 9 nucleotides line up with TRBD2. Trimming removed 6 bases from V and 3 bases from J; junction bases left unmatched: 6. The CDR3 is made up of 14 amino acids. From germline, CDR1 is WSHSY and CDR2 SAAADI. As DNA, the CDR3 is TGCGCCAGCAGGGAGACTAGCGGCCGCTACGAGCAGTACTTC. The encoded protein is CASRETSGRYEQYF.

The chain is built from TRBV11-2 and TRBJ2-6; no clear D gene. Deletions cut 1 base from V and 13 bases from J, with 14 bases between. CDR1 and CDR2 (germline): SGHAT, FQNNGV. The CDR3 consists of 14 residues. In nucleotides, the CDR3 is TGTGCCAGCAGCTTAGCCAGCGCCCTTAATGTCCTGACTTTC. Protein product: CASSLASALNVLTF.

The chain recombines TRBV5-1 with TRBJ2-7; a weak D match, TRBD1 (5 bases). The CDR3 runs to 15 residues. CDR1 is SGHRS and CDR2 is YFSETQ in the germline V gene. The V and J ends lost 4 bases and 2 bases respectively, with 16 bases between them. CDR3 protein: CASSLGHSRTYEQYF. The CDR3 nucleotides read TGCGCCAGCAGCCTCGGACATAGCAGAACCTACGAGCAGTACTTC.

V and J are TRBV5-6 and TRBJ2-2; no definite D call. Germline CDR1 reads SGHDT; CDR2 reads YYEEEE. CDR3 length: 16 amino acids. Trimming left V 2 bases short and J 0 bases short, with 11 bases between. The CDR3 DNA follows: TGTGCCAGCAGCTTAGGAAGGCGGACGAACACCGGGGAGCTGTTTTTT. Encoded protein: CASSLGRRTNTGELFF.

This clone appeared a few times. The chain recombines TRBV6-6 with TRBJ1-5, with 9 bases fitting TRBD1. The length of the CDR3 is 16 residues. Trimming at V came to 7 bases and at J to 7 bases, leaving 14 bases not matched to a gene. Looked up from germline, CDR1 is MNHNY and CDR2 is SVGAGI (reference sequence). CDR3 DNA: TGTGCCAGCAAAGATCGGGTACAGGGGGCGCGACAGCCCCAGCATTTT. Its translation: CASKDRVQGARQPQHF.

The V gene is TRBV7-9, the J gene TRBJ1-1; a possible D gene is TRBD1 (5 bases). Germline loops: CDR1 SEHNR, CDR2 FQNEAQ (reference sequence). V shed 4 bases and J shed 1 base, with 10 bases lying between them. The CDR3 contains 14 residues. CDR3 protein: CASSSTEENTEAFF. The CDR3 nucleotides are TGTGCCAGCAGCTCGACAGAAGAGAACACTGAAGCTTTCTTT. The entire variable domain, with the rest obtained from reference TRBV7-9 and TRBJ1-1, is as follows: DTGVSQNPRHKITKRGQNVTFRCDPISEHNRLYWYRQTLGQGPEFLTYFQNEAQLEKSRLLSDRFSAERPKGSFSTLEIQRTEQGDSAMYLCASSSTEENTEAFFGQGTRLTVV.

The rearrangement links TRBV6-4 to TRBJ2-1, with D tentatively TRBD2 (6 bases). Trimming left V 2 bases short and J 1 base short, with 12 bases between. CDR3 size: 16 residues. CDR1 is MRHNA and CDR2 is SNTAGT in the germline V gene. CDR3 DNA: TGTGCCAGCAGTGACGGTCCGGGAGTGTCCTACAATGAGCAGTTCTTC. Amino acids: CASSDGPGVSYNEQFF.

This chain joins TRBV6-4 and TRBJ2-2, with 10 bases that match TRBD2. The germline V gene has CDR1 MRHNA and CDR2 SNTAGT. This CDR3 is 17 amino acids long. The ends lost 2 bases at V and 5 bases at J; junction bases unmatched: 8. The CDR3 loop is CASSDGASGSGTGELFF. CDR3 DNA: TGTGCCAGCAGTGACGGGGCTAGCGGGAGCGGAACCGGGGAGCTGTTTTTT.

V gene TRBV6-5 combines with J gene TRBJ2-7; 7 bases align to TRBD2. The V segment lost 2 bases and the J segment 2 bases; nucleotides outside the gene matches: 9. Germline values: CDR1 MNHEY, CDR2 SVGAGI. There are 16 residues in the CDR3. The CDR3 region is CASSYHHDSGTYEQYF. CDR3 DNA: TGTGCCAGCAGTTACCACCACGACAGCGGGACCTACGAGCAGTACTTC.